This T cell receptor beta chain was sequenced during a study of patients and donors after allogeneic stem cell transplantation. Germline CDR1 and CDR2: SGHNT and YYREEE (reference sequence). This CDR3 has 13 amino acids. V was pared by 4 bases and J by 1 base, with 8 bases between. This clonotype was recorded many times. Via MiXCR, TCRdb re-called the RT-PCR reads, giving one row per CDR3 protein. The sample holds roughly 12,000 distinct CDR3 sequences; roughly 24% are singletons and the top ten take around half. What was sequenced was blood, either unsorted or a sorted T cell fraction (not recorded which). The chain has TRBV5-4 and TRBJ1-1; D is undetermined. The sequence derives from a human donor who was either an allogeneic HSCT recipient or a stem cell or donor lymphocyte infusion donor (not recorded which). It is not recorded whose cells these are; they may come from a transplant donor. The CDR3 nucleotides are TGTGCCAGCAGCCTACCAGGGAACACTGAAGCTTTCTTT. It is translated as CASSLPGNTEAFF. The variable domain in full, with the rest retrieved from reference TRBV5-4 and TRBJ1-1, is ETGVTQSPTHLIKTRGQQVTLRCSSQSGHNTVSWYQQALGQGPQFIFQYYREEENGRGNFPPRFSGLQFPNYSSELNVNALELDDSALYLCASSLPGNTEAFFGQGTRLTVV.